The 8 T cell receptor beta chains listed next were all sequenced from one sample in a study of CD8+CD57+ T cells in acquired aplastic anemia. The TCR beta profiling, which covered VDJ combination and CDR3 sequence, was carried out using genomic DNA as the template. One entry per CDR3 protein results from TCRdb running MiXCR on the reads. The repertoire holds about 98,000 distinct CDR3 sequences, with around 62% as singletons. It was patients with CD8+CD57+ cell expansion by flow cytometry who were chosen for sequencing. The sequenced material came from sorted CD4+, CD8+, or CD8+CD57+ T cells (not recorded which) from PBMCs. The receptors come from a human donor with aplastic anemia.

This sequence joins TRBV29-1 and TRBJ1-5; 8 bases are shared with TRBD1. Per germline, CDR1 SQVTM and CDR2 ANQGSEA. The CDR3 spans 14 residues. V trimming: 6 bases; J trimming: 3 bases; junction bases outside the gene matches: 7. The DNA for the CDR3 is TGCAGCGTGCTGACAGGGGCGATCAATCAGCCCCAGCATTTT. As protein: CSVLTGAINQPQHF.

As DNA, the CDR3 is TGTGCCAGCAGCCCCACCGTGGGTGACACAGATACGCAGTATTTT. Residues: CASSPTVGDTDTQYF. This rearrangement joins TRBV9 to TRBJ2-3; the D is unclear. The CDR3 length is 15 residues. The V end was cut by 4 bases, the J end by 2 bases, with 14 bases between. Germline V lookup: CDR1 SGDLS, CDR2 YYNGEE.

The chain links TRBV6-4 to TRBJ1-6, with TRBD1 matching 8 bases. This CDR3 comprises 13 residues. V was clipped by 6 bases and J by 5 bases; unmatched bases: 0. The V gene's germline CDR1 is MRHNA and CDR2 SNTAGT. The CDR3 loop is CASRDRDNSPLHF. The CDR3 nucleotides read TGTGCCAGCAGGGACAGGGATAATTCACCCCTCCACTTT.

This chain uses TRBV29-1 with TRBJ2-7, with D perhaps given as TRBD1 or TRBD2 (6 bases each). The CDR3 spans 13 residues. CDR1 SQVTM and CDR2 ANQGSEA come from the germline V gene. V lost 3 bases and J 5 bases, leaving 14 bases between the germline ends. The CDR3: CSVERGGQNEQYF. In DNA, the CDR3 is TGCAGCGTTGAGAGAGGGGGGCAGAACGAGCAGTACTTC.

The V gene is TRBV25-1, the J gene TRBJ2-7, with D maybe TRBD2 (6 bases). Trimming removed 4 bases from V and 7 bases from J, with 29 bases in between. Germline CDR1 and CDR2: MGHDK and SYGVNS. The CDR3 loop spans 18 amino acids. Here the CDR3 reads CASSAIGLASTLSREQYF. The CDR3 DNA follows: TGTGCCAGCAGTGCTATCGGTCTAGCGAGTACCCTATCGAGGGAGCAGTACTTC.

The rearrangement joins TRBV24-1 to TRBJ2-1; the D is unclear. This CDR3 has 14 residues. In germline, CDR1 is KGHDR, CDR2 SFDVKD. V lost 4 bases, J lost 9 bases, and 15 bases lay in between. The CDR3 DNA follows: TGTGCCACCAGTGAGGGCCCCTTGATAGGTGAGCAGTTCTTC. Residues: CATSEGPLIGEQFF.

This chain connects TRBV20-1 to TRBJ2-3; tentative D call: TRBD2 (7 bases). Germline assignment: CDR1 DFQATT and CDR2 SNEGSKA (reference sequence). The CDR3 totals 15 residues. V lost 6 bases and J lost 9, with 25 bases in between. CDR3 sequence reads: CSASYVTLEGGTQYF. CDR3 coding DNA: TGCAGTGCCTCTTACGTAACCCTCGAGGGGGGGACGCAGTATTTT.

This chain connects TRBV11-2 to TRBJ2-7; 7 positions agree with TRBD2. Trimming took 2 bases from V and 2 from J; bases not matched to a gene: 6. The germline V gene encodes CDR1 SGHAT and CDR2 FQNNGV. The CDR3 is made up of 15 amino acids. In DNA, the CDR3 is TGTGCCAGCAGCTTAAGCCCTAGCGGTACCTACGAGCAGTACTTC. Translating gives CASSLSPSGTYEQYF.